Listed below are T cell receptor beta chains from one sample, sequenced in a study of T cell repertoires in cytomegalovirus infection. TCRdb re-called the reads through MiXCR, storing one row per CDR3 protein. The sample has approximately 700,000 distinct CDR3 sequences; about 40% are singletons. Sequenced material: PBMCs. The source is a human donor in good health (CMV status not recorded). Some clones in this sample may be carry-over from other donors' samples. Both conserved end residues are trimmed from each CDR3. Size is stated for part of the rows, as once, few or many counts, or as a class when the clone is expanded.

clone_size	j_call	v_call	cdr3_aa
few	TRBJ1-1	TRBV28	ASSLAGRGLMNTEAF
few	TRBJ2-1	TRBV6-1	ASSDRLAASYNEQF
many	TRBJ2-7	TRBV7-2	ASSLTGSLGGKY
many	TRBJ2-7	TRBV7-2	ASSPAYEQY
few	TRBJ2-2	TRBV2	ASRTANTGELF
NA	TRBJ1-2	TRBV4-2	ASSQDLDSPGQQYGYT
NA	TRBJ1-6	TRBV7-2	ASSFGTGQNNSPLH
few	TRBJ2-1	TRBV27	ASSLSAPVGYEQF
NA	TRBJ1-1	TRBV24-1	ATSDSQGGTEAF
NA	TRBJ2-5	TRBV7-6	ASSTGPGAETQY
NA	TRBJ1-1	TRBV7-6	ASSLEGAHTDAF
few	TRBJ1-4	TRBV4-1	ASSQVGQGNEKLF
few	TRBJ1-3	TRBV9	ASSVEPQGSGNTIY
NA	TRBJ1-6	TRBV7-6	ASSQQSFDSPLH
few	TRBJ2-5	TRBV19	ASSPQRWQETQY
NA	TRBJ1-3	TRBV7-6	ASSYRGSGSGNTIY
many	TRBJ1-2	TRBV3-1	ASSQKSIPASGYT